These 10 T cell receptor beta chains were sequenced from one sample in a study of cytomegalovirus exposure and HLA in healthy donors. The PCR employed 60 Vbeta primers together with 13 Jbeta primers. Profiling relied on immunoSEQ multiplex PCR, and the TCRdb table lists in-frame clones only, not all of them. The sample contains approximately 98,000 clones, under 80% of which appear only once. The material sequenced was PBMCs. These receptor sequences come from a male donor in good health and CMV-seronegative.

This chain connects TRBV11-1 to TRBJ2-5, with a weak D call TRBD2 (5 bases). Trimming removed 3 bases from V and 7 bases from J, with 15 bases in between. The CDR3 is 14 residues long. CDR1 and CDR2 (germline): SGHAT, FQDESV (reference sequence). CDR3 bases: TGTGCCAGCAGCTTGTACGGGGAGAAGGGGACCCAGTACTTC. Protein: CASSLYGEKGTQYF.

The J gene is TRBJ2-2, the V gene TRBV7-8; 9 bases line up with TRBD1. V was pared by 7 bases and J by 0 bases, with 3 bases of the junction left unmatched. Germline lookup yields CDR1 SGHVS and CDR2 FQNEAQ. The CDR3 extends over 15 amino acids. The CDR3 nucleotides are TGTGCCAGCACTGGACAGGGGTCGAACACCGGGGAGCTGTTTTTT. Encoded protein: CASTGQGSNTGELFF.

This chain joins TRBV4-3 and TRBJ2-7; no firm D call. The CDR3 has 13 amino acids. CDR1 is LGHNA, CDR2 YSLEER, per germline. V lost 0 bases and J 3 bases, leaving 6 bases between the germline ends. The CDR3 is CASSQDRNYEQYF. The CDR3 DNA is TGCGCCAGCAGCCAAGACAGGAACTACGAGCAGTACTTC.

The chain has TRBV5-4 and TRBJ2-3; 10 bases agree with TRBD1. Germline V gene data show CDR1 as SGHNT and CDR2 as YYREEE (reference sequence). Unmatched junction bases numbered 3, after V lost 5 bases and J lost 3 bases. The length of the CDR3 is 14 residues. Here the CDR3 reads CASSRDRGTDTQYF. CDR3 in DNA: TGTGCCAGCAGTCGGGACAGGGGAACAGATACGCAGTATTTT. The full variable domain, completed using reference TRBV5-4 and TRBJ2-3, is ETGVTQSPTHLIKTRGQQVTLRCSSQSGHNTVSWYQQALGQGPQFIFQYYREEENGRGNFPPRFSGLQFPNYSSELNVNALELDDSALYLCASSRDRGTDTQYFGPGTRLTVL.

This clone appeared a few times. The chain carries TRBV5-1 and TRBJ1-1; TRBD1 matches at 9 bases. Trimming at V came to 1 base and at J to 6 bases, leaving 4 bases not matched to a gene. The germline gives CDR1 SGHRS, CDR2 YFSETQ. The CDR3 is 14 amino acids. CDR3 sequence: CASSLWDRVPEAFF. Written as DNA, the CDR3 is TGCGCCAGCAGCTTGTGGGACAGGGTACCTGAAGCTTTCTTT. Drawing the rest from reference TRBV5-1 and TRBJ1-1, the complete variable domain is KAGVTQTPRYLIKTRGQQVTLSCSPISGHRSVSWYQQTPGQGLQFLFEYFSETQRNKGNFPGRFSGRQFSNSRSEMNVSTLELGDSALYLCASSLWDRVPEAFFGQGTRLTVV.

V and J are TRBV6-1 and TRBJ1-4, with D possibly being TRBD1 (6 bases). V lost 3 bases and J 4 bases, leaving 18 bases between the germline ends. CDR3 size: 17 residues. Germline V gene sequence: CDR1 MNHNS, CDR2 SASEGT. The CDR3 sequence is CASSDRPNRVFNEKLFF. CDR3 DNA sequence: TGTGCCAGCAGTGATCGACCTAACAGGGTTTTTAATGAAAAACTGTTTTTT.

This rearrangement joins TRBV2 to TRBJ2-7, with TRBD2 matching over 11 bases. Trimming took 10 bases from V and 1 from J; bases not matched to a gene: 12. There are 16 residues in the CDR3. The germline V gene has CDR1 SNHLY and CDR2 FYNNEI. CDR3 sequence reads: CAISLAGVDLSYEQYF. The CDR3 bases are TGTGCCATCTCACTAGCGGGAGTAGATTTGTCCTACGAGCAGTACTTC.

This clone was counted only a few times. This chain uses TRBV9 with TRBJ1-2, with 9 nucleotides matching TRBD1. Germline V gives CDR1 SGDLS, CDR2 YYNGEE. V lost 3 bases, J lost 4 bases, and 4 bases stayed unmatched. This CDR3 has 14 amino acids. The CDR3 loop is CASSGGTGLYGYTF. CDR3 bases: TGTGCCAGCAGCGGAGGGACAGGGCTCTATGGCTACACCTTC.

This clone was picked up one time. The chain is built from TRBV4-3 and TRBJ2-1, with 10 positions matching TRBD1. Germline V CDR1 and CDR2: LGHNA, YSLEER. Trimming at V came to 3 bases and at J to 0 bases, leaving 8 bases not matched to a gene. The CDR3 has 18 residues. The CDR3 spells CASSQGTGVLSSYNEQFF. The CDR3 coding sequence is TGCGCCAGCAGCCAGGGGACAGGGGTTTTAAGCTCCTACAATGAGCAGTTCTTC.

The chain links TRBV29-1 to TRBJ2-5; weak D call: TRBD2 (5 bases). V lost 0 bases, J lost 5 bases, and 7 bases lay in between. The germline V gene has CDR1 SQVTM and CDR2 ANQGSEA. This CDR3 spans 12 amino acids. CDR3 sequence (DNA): TGCAGCGTTGAAGATCCGGGGGAGACCCAGTACTTC. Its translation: CSVEDPGETQYF.